A single T cell receptor beta chain is shown here with its context. Its antigen is currently unknown. The germline CDR1 and CDR2 sequences are SGHNT and YENEEA. V lost 4 bases to trimming and J lost 7 bases, with 10 bases between them. This CDR3 contains 13 residues. The sample originates from a study of T cell responses to AZD1222 COVID-19 vaccine. General study results and limits: The study sampled repertoires only after the peak T cell response. Most donors were white British, females outnumbered males, and clonal diversity was possibly underestimated. Across the whole spike, CD4 TCRs peaked at regions 160-218 and 743-854. Nearly half of spike-specific TCRs reportedly target variant regions that are unmutated in the B.1.351 and B.1.1.7 variants.

Only in-frame clones appear in the TCRdb table, and some are missing; sequencing was by immunoSEQ multiplex PCR. The sample records some 120,000 clones, 88% being singletons. This chain joins TRBV11-3 and TRBJ2-2, with D possibly being TRBD1 (5 bases). The sample in question was peripheral blood, obtained on day 0 of MenACWY control vaccination. The sequence was collected from an adult in good health. CDR3 amino acids: CASSSQGVGELFF. The CDR3, as DNA: TGTGCCAGCAGCTCCCAAGGGGTCGGGGAGCTGTTTTTT.